This T cell receptor (beta chain) originates from a study of T-cell memory formation after mild COVID-19. TCRdb fed the 5' RACE reads into MiXCR, producing one record per CDR3 protein. The sample lists around 250,000 distinct CDR3 sequences, roughly 15% occurring once. Study-wide results and caveats: Of the contracting clones, CD4+ ones lay mainly in CM and EM, and CD8+ ones in EMRA.

This clonotype has just a few counts. Its target is not known. Germline lookup yields CDR1 MNHEY and CDR2 SVGEGT. V gave up 7 bases and J gave up 4 bases, with 10 bases separating them. This CDR3 spans 12 amino acids. The sample comprised PBMCs or a T cell subset sorted from them (not recorded which). The sequence was collected from a man aged 18 to 35 who had mild COVID-19 (a few samples of this study predate the infection). Cell type and time point are not known. The chain recombines TRBV6-2 or TRBV6-3 with TRBJ1-1; TRBD1 is a possible D gene (5 bases). CDR3 sequence (DNA): TGTGCCAGCATTGGGGCCCCCACTGAAGCTTTCTTT. It specifies CASIGAPTEAFF.